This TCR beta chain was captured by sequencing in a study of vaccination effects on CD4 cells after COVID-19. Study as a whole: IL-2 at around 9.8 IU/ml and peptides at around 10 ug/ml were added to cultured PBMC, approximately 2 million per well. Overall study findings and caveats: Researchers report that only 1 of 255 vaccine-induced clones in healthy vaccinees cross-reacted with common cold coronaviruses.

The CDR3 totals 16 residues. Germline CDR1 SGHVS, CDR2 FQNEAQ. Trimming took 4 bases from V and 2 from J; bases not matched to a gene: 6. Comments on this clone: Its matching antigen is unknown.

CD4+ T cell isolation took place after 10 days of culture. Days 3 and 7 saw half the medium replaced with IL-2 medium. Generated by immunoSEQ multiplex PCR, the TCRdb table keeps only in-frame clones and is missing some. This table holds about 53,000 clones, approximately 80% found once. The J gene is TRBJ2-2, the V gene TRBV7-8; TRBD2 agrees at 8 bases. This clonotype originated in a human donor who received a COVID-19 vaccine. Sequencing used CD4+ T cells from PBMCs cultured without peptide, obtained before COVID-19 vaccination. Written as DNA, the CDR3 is TGTGCCAGCAGCTCTACTAGCGGCTTAAACACCGGGGAGCTGTTTTTT. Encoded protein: CASSSTSGLNTGELFF.